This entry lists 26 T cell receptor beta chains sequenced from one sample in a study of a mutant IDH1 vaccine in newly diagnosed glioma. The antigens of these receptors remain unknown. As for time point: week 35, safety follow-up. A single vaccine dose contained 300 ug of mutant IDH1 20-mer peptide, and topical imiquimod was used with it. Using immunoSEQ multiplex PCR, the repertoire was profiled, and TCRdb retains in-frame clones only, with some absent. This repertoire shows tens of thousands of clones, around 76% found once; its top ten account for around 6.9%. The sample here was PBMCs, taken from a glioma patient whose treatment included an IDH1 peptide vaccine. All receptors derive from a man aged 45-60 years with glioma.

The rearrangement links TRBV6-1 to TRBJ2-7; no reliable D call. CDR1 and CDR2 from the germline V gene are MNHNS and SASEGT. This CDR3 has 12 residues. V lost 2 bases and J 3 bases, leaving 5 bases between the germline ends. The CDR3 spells CASSELGYEQYF. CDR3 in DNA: TGTGCCAGCAGTGAATTGGGCTACGAGCAGTACTTC.

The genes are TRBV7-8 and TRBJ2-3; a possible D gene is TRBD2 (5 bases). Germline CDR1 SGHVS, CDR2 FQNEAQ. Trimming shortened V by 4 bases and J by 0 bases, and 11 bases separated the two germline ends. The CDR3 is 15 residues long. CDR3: CASSSPSGSTDTQYF. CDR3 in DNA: TGTGCCAGCAGCTCTCCTTCGGGAAGCACAGATACGCAGTATTTT. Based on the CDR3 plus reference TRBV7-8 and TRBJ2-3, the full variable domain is GAGVSQSPRYKVAKRGQDVALRCDPISGHVSLFWYQQALGQGPEFLTYFQNEAQLDKSGLPSDRFFAERPEGSVSTLKIQRTQQEDSAVYLCASSSPSGSTDTQYFGPGTRLTVL.

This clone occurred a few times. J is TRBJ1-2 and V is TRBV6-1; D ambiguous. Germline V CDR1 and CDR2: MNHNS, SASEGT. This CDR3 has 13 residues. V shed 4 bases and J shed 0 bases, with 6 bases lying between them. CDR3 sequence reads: CASSARANYGYTF. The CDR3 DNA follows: TGTGCCAGCAGTGCTAGAGCTAACTATGGCTACACCTTC.

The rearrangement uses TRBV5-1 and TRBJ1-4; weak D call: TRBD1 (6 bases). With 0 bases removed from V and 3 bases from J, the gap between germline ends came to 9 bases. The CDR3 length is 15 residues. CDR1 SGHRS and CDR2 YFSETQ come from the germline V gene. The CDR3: CASSLEGTSNEKLFF. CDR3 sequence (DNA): TGCGCCAGCAGCTTGGAAGGGACATCTAATGAAAAACTGTTTTTT. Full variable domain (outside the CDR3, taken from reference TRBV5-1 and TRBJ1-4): KAGVTQTPRYLIKTRGQQVTLSCSPISGHRSVSWYQQTPGQGLQFLFEYFSETQRNKGNFPGRFSGRQFSNSRSEMNVSTLELGDSALYLCASSLEGTSNEKLFFGSGTQLSVL.

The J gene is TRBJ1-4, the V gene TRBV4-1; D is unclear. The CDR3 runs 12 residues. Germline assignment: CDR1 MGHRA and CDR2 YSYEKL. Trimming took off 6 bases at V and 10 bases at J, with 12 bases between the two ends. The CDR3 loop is CASSSQTVKLFF. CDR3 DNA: TGCGCCAGCAGTTCCCAGACTGTAAAACTGTTTTTT.

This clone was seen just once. The CDR3 DNA reads TGTGCCAGCAGCGCCGGGACAGGGCATAGGAAACTGTTTTTT. Its protein product is CASSAGTGHRKLFF. The chain is built from TRBV11-3 and TRBJ1-4; TRBD1 matches at 9 bases. CDR1 and CDR2 from the germline V gene are SGHNT and YENEEA. V was pared by 5 bases and J by 11 bases, with 9 bases of the junction left unmatched. The CDR3 contains 14 residues.

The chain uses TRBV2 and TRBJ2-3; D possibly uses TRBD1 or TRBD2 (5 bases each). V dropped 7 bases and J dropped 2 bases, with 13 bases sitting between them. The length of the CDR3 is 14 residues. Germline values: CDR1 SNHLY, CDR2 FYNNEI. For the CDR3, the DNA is TGTGCCAGCAAGGCCCGGGACCTCACAGATACGCAGTATTTT. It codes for CASKARDLTDTQYF.

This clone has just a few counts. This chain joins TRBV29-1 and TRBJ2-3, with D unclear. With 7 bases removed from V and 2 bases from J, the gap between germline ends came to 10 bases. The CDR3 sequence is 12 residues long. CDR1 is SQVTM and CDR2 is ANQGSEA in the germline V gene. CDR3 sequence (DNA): TGCAGCGCCTGGGTCACCACAGATACGCAGTATTTT. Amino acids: CSAWVTTDTQYF.

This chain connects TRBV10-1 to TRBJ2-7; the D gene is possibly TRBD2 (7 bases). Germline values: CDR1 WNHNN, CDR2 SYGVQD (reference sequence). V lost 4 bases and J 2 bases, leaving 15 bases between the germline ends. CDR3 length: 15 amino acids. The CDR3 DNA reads TGCGCCAGCAGTGTTTCGGGGGGCGCCCCCTACGAGCAGTACTTC. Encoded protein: CASSVSGGAPYEQYF.

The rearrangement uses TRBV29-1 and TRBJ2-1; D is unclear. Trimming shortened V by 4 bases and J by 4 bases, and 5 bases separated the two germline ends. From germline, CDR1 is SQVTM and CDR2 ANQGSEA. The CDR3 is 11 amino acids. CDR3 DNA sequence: TGCAGCGTTGTAGGGTACAATGAGCAGTTCTTC. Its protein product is CSVVGYNEQFF.

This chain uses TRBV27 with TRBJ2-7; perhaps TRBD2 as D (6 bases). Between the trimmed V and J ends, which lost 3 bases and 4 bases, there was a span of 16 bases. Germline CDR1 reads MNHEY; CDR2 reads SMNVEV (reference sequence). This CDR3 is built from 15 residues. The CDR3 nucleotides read TGTGCCAGCAGTTTGCGACGAGAGGCGGGGTACGAGCAGTACTTC. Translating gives CASSLRREAGYEQYF.

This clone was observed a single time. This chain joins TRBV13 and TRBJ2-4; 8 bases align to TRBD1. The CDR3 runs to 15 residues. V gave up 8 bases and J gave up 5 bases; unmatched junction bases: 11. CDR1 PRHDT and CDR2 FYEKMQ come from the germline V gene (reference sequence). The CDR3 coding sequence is TGTGCCAGCGCCCTCGGGACAGGAGCACAAAACATTCAGTACTTC. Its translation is CASALGTGAQNIQYF.

CDR3 coding DNA: TGTGCCAGCAGTTACTCGAGTGCGGGATCCTACGAGCAGTACTTC. Its translation: CASSYSSAGSYEQYF. The rearrangement joins TRBV6-5 to TRBJ2-7; possible D gene TRBD2, 6 bases. The CDR3 is made up of 15 amino acids. The V gene's germline CDR1 is MNHEY and CDR2 SVGAGI. V gave up 0 bases and J gave up 1 base, with 10 bases separating them.

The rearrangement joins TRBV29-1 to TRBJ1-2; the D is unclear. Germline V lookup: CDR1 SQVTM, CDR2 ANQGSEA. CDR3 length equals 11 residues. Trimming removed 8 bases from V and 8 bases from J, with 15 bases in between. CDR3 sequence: CSTSTEMGYTF. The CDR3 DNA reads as TGCAGCACCTCGACGGAGATGGGCTACACCTTC.

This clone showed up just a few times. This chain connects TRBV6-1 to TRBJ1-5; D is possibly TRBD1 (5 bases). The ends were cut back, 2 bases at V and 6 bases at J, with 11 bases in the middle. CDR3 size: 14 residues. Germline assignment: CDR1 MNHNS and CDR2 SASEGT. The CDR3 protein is CASSERRGGQPQHF. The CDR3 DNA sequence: TGTGCCAGCAGTGAAAGGAGGGGCGGTCAGCCCCAGCATTTT.

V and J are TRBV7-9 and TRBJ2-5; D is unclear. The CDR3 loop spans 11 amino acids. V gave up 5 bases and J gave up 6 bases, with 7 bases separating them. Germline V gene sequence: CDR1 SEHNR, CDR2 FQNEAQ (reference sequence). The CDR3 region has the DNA TGTGCCAGCAGCCCGGAGCAGACCCAGTACTTC. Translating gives CASSPEQTQYF. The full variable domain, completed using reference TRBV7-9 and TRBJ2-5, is DTGVSQNPRHKITKRGQNVTFRCDPISEHNRLYWYRQTLGQGPEFLTYFQNEAQLEKSRLLSDRFSAERPKGSFSTLEIQRTEQGDSAMYLCASSPEQTQYFGPGTRLLVL.

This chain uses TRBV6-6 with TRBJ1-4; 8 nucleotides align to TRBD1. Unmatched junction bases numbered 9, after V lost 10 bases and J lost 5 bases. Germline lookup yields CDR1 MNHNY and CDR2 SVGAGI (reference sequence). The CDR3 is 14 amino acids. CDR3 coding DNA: TGTGCCACCGGACAGGGTAAACTAAATGAAAAACTGTTTTTT. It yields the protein CATGQGKLNEKLFF.

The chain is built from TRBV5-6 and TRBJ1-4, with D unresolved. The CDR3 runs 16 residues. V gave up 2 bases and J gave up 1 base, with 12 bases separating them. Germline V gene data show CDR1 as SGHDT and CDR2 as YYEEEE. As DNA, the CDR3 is TGTGCCAGCAGCTTACCAGGAGTGTTAACTAATGAAAAACTGTTTTTT. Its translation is CASSLPGVLTNEKLFF.

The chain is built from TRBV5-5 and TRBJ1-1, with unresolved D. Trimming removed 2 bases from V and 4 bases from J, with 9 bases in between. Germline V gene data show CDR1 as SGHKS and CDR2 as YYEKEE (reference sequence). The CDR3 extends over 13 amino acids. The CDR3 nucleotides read TGTGCCAGCAGCTTAGGGTTAGGCACTGAAGCTTTCTTT. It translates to CASSLGLGTEAFF.

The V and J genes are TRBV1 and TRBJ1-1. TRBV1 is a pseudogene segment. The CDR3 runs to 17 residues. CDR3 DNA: TGCACCAGCAGCCAGCCCTCTAAATGGGCGGAGCGTGATGAAGCTTTCTTT. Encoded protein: CTSSQPSKWAERDEAFF.

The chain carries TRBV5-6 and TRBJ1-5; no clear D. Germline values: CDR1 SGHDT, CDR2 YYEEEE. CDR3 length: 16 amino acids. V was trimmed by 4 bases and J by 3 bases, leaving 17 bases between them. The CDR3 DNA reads TGTGCCAGCAGCCGAAGAACGGGCAGAAACAATCAGCCCCAGCATTTT. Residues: CASSRRTGRNNQPQHF.

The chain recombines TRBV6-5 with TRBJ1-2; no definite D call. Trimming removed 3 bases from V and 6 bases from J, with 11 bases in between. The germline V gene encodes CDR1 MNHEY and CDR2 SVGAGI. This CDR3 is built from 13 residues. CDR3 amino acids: CASSYIQADGYTF. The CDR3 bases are TGTGCCAGCAGTTATATTCAGGCAGATGGCTACACCTTC.

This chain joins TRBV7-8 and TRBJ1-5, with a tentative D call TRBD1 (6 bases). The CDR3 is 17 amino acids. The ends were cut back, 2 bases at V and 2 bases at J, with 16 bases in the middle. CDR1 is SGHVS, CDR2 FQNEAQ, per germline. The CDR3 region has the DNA TGTGCCAGCAGCTTAACTACAGGGCTGATGGGCAATCAGCCCCAGCATTTT. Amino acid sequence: CASSLTTGLMGNQPQHF. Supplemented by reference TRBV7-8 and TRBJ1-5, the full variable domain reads GAGVSQSPRYKVAKRGQDVALRCDPISGHVSLFWYQQALGQGPEFLTYFQNEAQLDKSGLPSDRFFAERPEGSVSTLKIQRTQQEDSAVYLCASSLTTGLMGNQPQHFGDGTRLSIL.

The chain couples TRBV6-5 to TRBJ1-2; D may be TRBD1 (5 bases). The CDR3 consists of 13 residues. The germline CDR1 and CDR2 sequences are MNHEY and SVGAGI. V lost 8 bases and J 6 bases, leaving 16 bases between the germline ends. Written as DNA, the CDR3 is TGTGCCAGCCGGGACGCTAGCGGAAATGGCTACACCTTC. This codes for CASRDASGNGYTF.

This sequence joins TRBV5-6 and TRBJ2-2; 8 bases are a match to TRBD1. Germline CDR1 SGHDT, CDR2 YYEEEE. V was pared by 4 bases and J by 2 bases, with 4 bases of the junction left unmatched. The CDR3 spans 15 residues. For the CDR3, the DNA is TGTGCCAGCAGCCCAGGACAGGGAAACACCGGGGAGCTGTTTTTT. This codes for CASSPGQGNTGELFF. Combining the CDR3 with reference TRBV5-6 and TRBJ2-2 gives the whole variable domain DAGVTQSPTHLIKTRGQQVTLRCSPKSGHDTVSWYQQALGQGPQFIFQYYEEEERQRGNFPDRFSGHQFPNYSSELNVNALLLGDSALYLCASSPGQGNTGELFFGEGSRLTVL.

The CDR3 sequence: CASSMGNPRETQYF. Here the CDR3 DNA reads TGTGCCAGTAGTATGGGCAACCCCCGGGAGACCCAGTACTTC. This sequence joins TRBV19 and TRBJ2-5; D not certain. V was shortened by 3 bases and J by 5 bases, with 13 bases between the two germline ends. Germline assignment: CDR1 LNHDA and CDR2 SQIVND (reference sequence). The CDR3 covers 14 residues.